A selection of T cell receptor beta chains follows, all from one sample in a study of response to subunit inactivated influenza vaccine. TCRdb itself ran the RT-PCR reads through MiXCR, one entry per CDR3 protein. The repertoire holds around 520,000 distinct CDR3 sequences, 12% seen once, with approximately 10% in the top ten. The source was PBMCs from blood, collected on the day of vaccination. The source of these receptors is a middle-aged man who received an inactivated influenza vaccine. Each CDR3 is given with its conserved first and last residue. The D gene is left open where the match is weak. For some rows the clone size is stated as once, few or many, or as a class when expanded; others skip it.

clone size: -; J gene: TRBJ1-5; D gene: -; V gene: TRBV19; CDR3 protein: CASSNGGNQPQHF; CDR3 DNA: TGTGCCAGTTCCAACGGGGGGAATCAGCCCCAGCATTTT
clone size: few; J gene: TRBJ1-3; D gene: -; V gene: TRBV6-2/TRBV6-3; CDR3 protein: CASSYRSQGVYENTIYF; CDR3 DNA: TGTGCCAGCAGTTACCGGAGTCAGGGAGTCTACGAAAACACCATATATTTT
clone size: -; J gene: TRBJ2-7; D gene: -; V gene: TRBV20-1; CDR3 protein: CSARPYEQYF; CDR3 DNA: TGCAGTGCCAGACCCTACGAGCAGTACTTC
clone size: -; J gene: TRBJ2-7; D gene: -; V gene: TRBV27; CDR3 protein: CASGSGGYYEQYF; CDR3 DNA: TGTGCCAGCGGATCCGGGGGCTACTACGAGCAGTACTTC
clone size: -; J gene: TRBJ2-3; D gene: TRBD2; V gene: TRBV20-1; CDR3 protein: CSARDEIAGTDTQYF; CDR3 DNA: TGCAGTGCTAGAGATGAGATAGCGGGGACAGATACGCAGTATTTT
clone size: few; J gene: TRBJ2-2; D gene: -; V gene: TRBV6-5; CDR3 protein: CASSYSTPPGQFGGELFF; CDR3 DNA: TGTGCCAGCAGTTATTCTACACCACCTGGCCAGTTCGGCGGGGAGCTGTTTTTT
clone size: once; J gene: TRBJ1-1; D gene: -; V gene: TRBV4-2; CDR3 protein: CASSQPLDGPNTEAFF; CDR3 DNA: TGTGCCAGCAGCCAACCCTTGGACGGCCCGAACACTGAAGCTTTCTTT
clone size: many; J gene: TRBJ2-7; D gene: -; V gene: TRBV29-1; CDR3 protein: CSVFPGNKPYEQYF; CDR3 DNA: TGCAGCGTTTTTCCGGGGAACAAACCCTACGAGCAGTACTTC
clone size: -; J gene: TRBJ2-1; D gene: TRBD2; V gene: TRBV6-1; CDR3 protein: CASSKAGATYNEQFF; CDR3 DNA: TGTGCCAGCAGTAAAGCGGGGGCGACCTACAATGAGCAGTTCTTC
clone size: -; J gene: TRBJ1-5; D gene: -; V gene: TRBV24-1; CDR3 protein: CATSDSQGDLSNQPQHF; CDR3 DNA: TGTGCCACCAGTGACTCCCAGGGTGACCTTAGCAATCAGCCCCAGCATTTT
clone size: -; J gene: TRBJ1-5; D gene: TRBD1; V gene: TRBV28; CDR3 protein: CASRQGRDRPGQPQHF; CDR3 DNA: TGTGCCAGCAGACAAGGAAGGGACAGGCCCGGTCAGCCCCAGCATTTT
clone size: few; J gene: TRBJ2-3; D gene: TRBD2; V gene: TRBV7-2; CDR3 protein: CASSLNLLAGEYTQYF; CDR3 DNA: TGTGCCAGCAGCTTAAATCTACTAGCGGGAGAGTATACGCAGTATTTT
clone size: -; J gene: TRBJ2-1; D gene: TRBD2; V gene: TRBV7-9; CDR3 protein: CASFSKAGVSSYNEQFF; CDR3 DNA: TGTGCCAGCTTCTCCAAAGCGGGGGTAAGCTCCTACAATGAGCAGTTCTTC
clone size: few; J gene: TRBJ2-1; D gene: TRBD1; V gene: TRBV5-1; CDR3 protein: CASSIDRGVWNEQFF; CDR3 DNA: TGCGCCAGCAGCATTGACAGGGGCGTTTGGAATGAGCAGTTCTTC
clone size: many; J gene: TRBJ2-2; D gene: TRBD1; V gene: TRBV5-1; CDR3 protein: CASSPGTGGTGELFF; CDR3 DNA: TGCGCCAGCAGCCCCGGGACAGGGGGCACCGGGGAGCTGTTTTTT
clone size: -; J gene: TRBJ1-2; D gene: -; V gene: TRBV7-9; CDR3 protein: CASSSVGAVAGYTF; CDR3 DNA: TGTGCCAGCAGCTCCGTGGGGGCCGTAGCTGGCTACACCTTC
clone size: many; J gene: TRBJ2-7; D gene: -; V gene: TRBV28; CDR3 protein: CASSSPPARTILYEQYF; CDR3 DNA: TGTGCCAGCAGTTCACCCCCGGCTAGGACGATCCTTTACGAGCAGTACTTC
clone size: -; J gene: TRBJ1-5; D gene: -; V gene: TRBV12-3/TRBV12-4; CDR3 protein: CASSPGTSGRHF; CDR3 DNA: TGTGCCAGCAGTCCGGGGACAAGCGGGCGGCATTTT
clone size: -; J gene: TRBJ2-5; D gene: -; V gene: TRBV7-8; CDR3 protein: CASSLVAQSKTQYF; CDR3 DNA: TGTGCCAGCAGCTTAGTCGCTCAGTCGAAGACCCAGTACTTC
clone size: -; J gene: TRBJ2-1; D gene: TRBD2; V gene: TRBV20-1; CDR3 protein: CSATSGLSSYNEQFF; CDR3 DNA: TGCAGTGCAACTAGCGGGCTTAGCTCCTACAATGAGCAGTTCTTC
clone size: -; J gene: TRBJ2-1; D gene: -; V gene: TRBV29-1; CDR3 protein: CSVAGTSSSYNEQFF; CDR3 DNA: TGCAGCGTTGCGGGTACGTCGAGCTCCTACAATGAGCAGTTCTTC
clone size: -; J gene: TRBJ2-5; D gene: -; V gene: TRBV3-1; CDR3 protein: CASSLSDRYQETQYF; CDR3 DNA: TGTGCCAGCAGCCTCAGTGACAGGTACCAAGAGACCCAGTACTTC
clone size: -; J gene: TRBJ2-3; D gene: TRBD2; V gene: TRBV9; CDR3 protein: CASSVEAGSTDTQYF; CDR3 DNA: TGTGCCAGCAGCGTAGAAGCGGGGAGCACAGATACGCAGTATTTT
clone size: few; J gene: TRBJ1-5; D gene: -; V gene: TRBV12-3/TRBV12-4; CDR3 protein: CASTRGIHGEPQHF; CDR3 DNA: TGTGCCAGCACCCGCGGCATCCACGGGGAGCCCCAGCATTTT
clone size: -; J gene: TRBJ2-3; D gene: -; V gene: TRBV2; CDR3 protein: CASSEAPVGTATQYF; CDR3 DNA: TGTGCCAGCAGTGAAGCGCCGGTGGGCACAGCTACGCAGTATTTT
clone size: -; J gene: TRBJ2-3; D gene: TRBD2; V gene: TRBV7-8; CDR3 protein: CASSRGTSGRGGLSDTQYF; CDR3 DNA: TGTGCCAGCAGCCGCGGGACTAGCGGGAGAGGTGGGCTCTCAGATACGCAGTATTTT
clone size: many; J gene: TRBJ1-1; D gene: -; V gene: TRBV5-1; CDR3 protein: CASSLNLGAEAFF; CDR3 DNA: TGCGCCAGCAGCTTGAATCTGGGAGCAGAAGCTTTCTTT
clone size: -; J gene: TRBJ2-3; D gene: -; V gene: TRBV12-3/TRBV12-4; CDR3 protein: CASSDSGRSADTQYF; CDR3 DNA: TGTGCCAGCAGCGATTCGGGACGGTCGGCAGATACGCAGTATTTT
clone size: -; J gene: TRBJ2-7; D gene: -; V gene: TRBV5-6; CDR3 protein: CASSPNSGPMYEQYF; CDR3 DNA: TGTGCCAGCAGCCCTAACTCAGGACCAATGTACGAGCAGTACTTC
clone size: few; J gene: TRBJ2-3; D gene: -; V gene: TRBV5-1; CDR3 protein: CASSSLSSTDTQYF; CDR3 DNA: TGCGCCAGCAGTTCCCTTTCTAGCACAGATACGCAGTATTTT
clone size: -; J gene: TRBJ2-5; D gene: TRBD2; V gene: TRBV20-1; CDR3 protein: CSARGGARETQYF; CDR3 DNA: TGCAGTGCTCGCGGGGGGGCCAGAGAGACCCAGTACTTC
clone size: -; J gene: TRBJ2-7; D gene: TRBD1; V gene: TRBV12-3/TRBV12-4; CDR3 protein: CASSSSTGVGYEQYF; CDR3 DNA: TGTGCCAGCAGTTCCTCAACAGGGGTGGGCTACGAGCAGTACTTC
clone size: few; J gene: TRBJ2-1; D gene: -; V gene: TRBV29-1; CDR3 protein: CSVERRQGPNEQFF; CDR3 DNA: TGCAGCGTTGAACGTCGTCAGGGTCCCAATGAGCAGTTCTTC
clone size: few; J gene: TRBJ2-7; D gene: TRBD2; V gene: TRBV20-1; CDR3 protein: CSARVSGGLAGVGLYEQYF; CDR3 DNA: TGCAGTGCTAGAGTCAGTGGGGGACTAGCGGGAGTCGGGCTGTACGAGCAGTACTTC
clone size: -; J gene: TRBJ2-2; D gene: -; V gene: TRBV12-3/TRBV12-4; CDR3 protein: CTSSLRSTWLGTGELFF; CDR3 DNA: TGTACCAGCAGTTTAAGGTCGACGTGGTTGGGGACCGGGGAGCTGTTTTTT
clone size: many; J gene: TRBJ2-7; D gene: -; V gene: TRBV7-2; CDR3 protein: CASSLGVGEQYF; CDR3 DNA: TGTGCCAGCAGCTTAGGGGTAGGGGAGCAGTACTTC
clone size: many; J gene: TRBJ2-1; D gene: -; V gene: TRBV12-3/TRBV12-4; CDR3 protein: CASRPRVSEQFF; CDR3 DNA: TGTGCCAGCAGACCCCGGGTTTCTGAGCAGTTCTTC
clone size: many; J gene: TRBJ2-1; D gene: TRBD2; V gene: TRBV20-1; CDR3 protein: CSAFSSGIENEQFF; CDR3 DNA: TGCAGTGCCTTTAGTAGCGGGATAGAGAATGAGCAGTTCTTC
clone size: -; J gene: TRBJ1-2; D gene: -; V gene: TRBV28; CDR3 protein: CASSFGQGKYYGYTF; CDR3 DNA: TGTGCCAGCAGTTTTGGGCAGGGAAAGTATTATGGCTACACCTTC
clone size: many; J gene: TRBJ1-5; D gene: TRBD1; V gene: TRBV28; CDR3 protein: CASSSGRGRGNQPQHF; CDR3 DNA: TGTGCCAGCAGTTCTGGCAGGGGGCGCGGGAATCAGCCCCAGCATTTT
clone size: few; J gene: TRBJ1-1; D gene: -; V gene: TRBV29-1; CDR3 protein: CSVRQATNTEAFF; CDR3 DNA: TGCAGCGTTCGACAGGCTACGAACACTGAAGCTTTCTTT
clone size: many; J gene: TRBJ2-7; D gene: TRBD1; V gene: TRBV12-3/TRBV12-4; CDR3 protein: CASRQGTHDEQYF; CDR3 DNA: TGTGCCAGCCGACAGGGAACCCACGACGAGCAGTACTTC
clone size: few; J gene: TRBJ2-7; D gene: -; V gene: TRBV28; CDR3 protein: CASSLRVGVPYEQYF; CDR3 DNA: TGTGCCAGCAGTTTACGTGTTGGGGTCCCCTACGAGCAGTACTTC
clone size: -; J gene: TRBJ2-1; D gene: -; V gene: TRBV18; CDR3 protein: CASSTGVLSSNEQFF; CDR3 DNA: TGTGCCAGCTCAACTGGGGTATTGTCATCCAATGAGCAGTTCTTC
clone size: many; J gene: TRBJ1-4; D gene: -; V gene: TRBV4-2; CDR3 protein: CASSQDPSGIGAEKLFF; CDR3 DNA: TGTGCCAGCAGCCAAGATCCTTCGGGGATAGGTGCGGAAAAACTGTTTTTT
clone size: few; J gene: TRBJ2-7; D gene: TRBD2; V gene: TRBV28; CDR3 protein: CASSLGRLAGHYEQYF; CDR3 DNA: TGTGCCAGCAGTTTGGGGAGACTAGCGGGGCACTACGAGCAGTACTTC
clone size: few; J gene: TRBJ2-3; D gene: -; V gene: TRBV28; CDR3 protein: CASSPAGARTDTQYF; CDR3 DNA: TGTGCCAGCAGTCCCGCGGGGGCAAGGACAGATACGCAGTATTTT
clone size: many; J gene: TRBJ2-1; D gene: -; V gene: TRBV11-2; CDR3 protein: CASSLGVDNEQFF; CDR3 DNA: TGTGCCAGCAGCTTGGGGGTTGACAATGAGCAGTTCTTC
clone size: -; J gene: TRBJ2-4; D gene: -; V gene: TRBV20-1; CDR3 protein: CSAKEGAKNIQYF; CDR3 DNA: TGCAGTGCTAAGGAGGGAGCCAAAAACATTCAGTACTTC
clone size: many; J gene: TRBJ2-1; D gene: -; V gene: TRBV12-3/TRBV12-4; CDR3 protein: CASSFSGSNEQFF; CDR3 DNA: TGTGCCAGCAGTTTCTCAGGGTCGAATGAGCAGTTCTTC
clone size: -; J gene: TRBJ2-7; D gene: TRBD1; V gene: TRBV6-1; CDR3 protein: CASSFGARQGFYEQYF; CDR3 DNA: TGTGCCAGCAGCTTCGGTGCTCGACAGGGCTTCTACGAGCAGTACTTC
clone size: many; J gene: TRBJ2-1; D gene: -; V gene: TRBV15; CDR3 protein: CATSRDPRVGDEQFF; CDR3 DNA: TGTGCCACCAGCAGAGATCCCCGGGTTGGCGATGAGCAGTTCTTC
clone size: -; J gene: TRBJ2-1; D gene: -; V gene: TRBV3-1; CDR3 protein: CASSQDSGGDEQFF; CDR3 DNA: TGTGCCAGCAGCCAAGATTCGGGTGGTGATGAGCAGTTCTTC
clone size: many; J gene: TRBJ2-7; D gene: -; V gene: TRBV3-1; CDR3 protein: CASTSTTGAYEQYF; CDR3 DNA: TGTGCCAGCACCTCCACGACCGGGGCCTACGAGCAGTACTTC